The clone carrying this T cell receptor beta chain has just one count. What it binds is unknown. The sample comes from a study of shared clonotypes between healthy human individuals. Study details: Donors had three CD4 naive, three CD4 memory, two CD8 naive and one CD8 memory plate apiece.

Assay: immunoSEQ multiplex PCR; the TCRdb copy retains only in-frame clones and omits some. The sample contains some 2.1 million clones, over 85% of which appear only once. The CDR3 runs 13 residues. CDR1 is SNHLY and CDR2 is FYNNEI in the germline V gene. Trimming removed 6 bases at V and 4 bases at J, with 10 bases between. Findings of the study overall: Few donors limited the genetic and exposure-history diversity represented.

This sequence originates from a man aged 18 to 35 in good health. The sample was naive CD4+ T cells sorted from blood. Specified subset: CD45RA+ positively selected. The J gene is TRBJ1-5, the V gene TRBV2; no reliable D call. Here the CDR3 DNA reads TGTGCCAGCAGAAACGGGCCGAATCAGCCCCAGCATTTT. It codes for CASRNGPNQPQHF.